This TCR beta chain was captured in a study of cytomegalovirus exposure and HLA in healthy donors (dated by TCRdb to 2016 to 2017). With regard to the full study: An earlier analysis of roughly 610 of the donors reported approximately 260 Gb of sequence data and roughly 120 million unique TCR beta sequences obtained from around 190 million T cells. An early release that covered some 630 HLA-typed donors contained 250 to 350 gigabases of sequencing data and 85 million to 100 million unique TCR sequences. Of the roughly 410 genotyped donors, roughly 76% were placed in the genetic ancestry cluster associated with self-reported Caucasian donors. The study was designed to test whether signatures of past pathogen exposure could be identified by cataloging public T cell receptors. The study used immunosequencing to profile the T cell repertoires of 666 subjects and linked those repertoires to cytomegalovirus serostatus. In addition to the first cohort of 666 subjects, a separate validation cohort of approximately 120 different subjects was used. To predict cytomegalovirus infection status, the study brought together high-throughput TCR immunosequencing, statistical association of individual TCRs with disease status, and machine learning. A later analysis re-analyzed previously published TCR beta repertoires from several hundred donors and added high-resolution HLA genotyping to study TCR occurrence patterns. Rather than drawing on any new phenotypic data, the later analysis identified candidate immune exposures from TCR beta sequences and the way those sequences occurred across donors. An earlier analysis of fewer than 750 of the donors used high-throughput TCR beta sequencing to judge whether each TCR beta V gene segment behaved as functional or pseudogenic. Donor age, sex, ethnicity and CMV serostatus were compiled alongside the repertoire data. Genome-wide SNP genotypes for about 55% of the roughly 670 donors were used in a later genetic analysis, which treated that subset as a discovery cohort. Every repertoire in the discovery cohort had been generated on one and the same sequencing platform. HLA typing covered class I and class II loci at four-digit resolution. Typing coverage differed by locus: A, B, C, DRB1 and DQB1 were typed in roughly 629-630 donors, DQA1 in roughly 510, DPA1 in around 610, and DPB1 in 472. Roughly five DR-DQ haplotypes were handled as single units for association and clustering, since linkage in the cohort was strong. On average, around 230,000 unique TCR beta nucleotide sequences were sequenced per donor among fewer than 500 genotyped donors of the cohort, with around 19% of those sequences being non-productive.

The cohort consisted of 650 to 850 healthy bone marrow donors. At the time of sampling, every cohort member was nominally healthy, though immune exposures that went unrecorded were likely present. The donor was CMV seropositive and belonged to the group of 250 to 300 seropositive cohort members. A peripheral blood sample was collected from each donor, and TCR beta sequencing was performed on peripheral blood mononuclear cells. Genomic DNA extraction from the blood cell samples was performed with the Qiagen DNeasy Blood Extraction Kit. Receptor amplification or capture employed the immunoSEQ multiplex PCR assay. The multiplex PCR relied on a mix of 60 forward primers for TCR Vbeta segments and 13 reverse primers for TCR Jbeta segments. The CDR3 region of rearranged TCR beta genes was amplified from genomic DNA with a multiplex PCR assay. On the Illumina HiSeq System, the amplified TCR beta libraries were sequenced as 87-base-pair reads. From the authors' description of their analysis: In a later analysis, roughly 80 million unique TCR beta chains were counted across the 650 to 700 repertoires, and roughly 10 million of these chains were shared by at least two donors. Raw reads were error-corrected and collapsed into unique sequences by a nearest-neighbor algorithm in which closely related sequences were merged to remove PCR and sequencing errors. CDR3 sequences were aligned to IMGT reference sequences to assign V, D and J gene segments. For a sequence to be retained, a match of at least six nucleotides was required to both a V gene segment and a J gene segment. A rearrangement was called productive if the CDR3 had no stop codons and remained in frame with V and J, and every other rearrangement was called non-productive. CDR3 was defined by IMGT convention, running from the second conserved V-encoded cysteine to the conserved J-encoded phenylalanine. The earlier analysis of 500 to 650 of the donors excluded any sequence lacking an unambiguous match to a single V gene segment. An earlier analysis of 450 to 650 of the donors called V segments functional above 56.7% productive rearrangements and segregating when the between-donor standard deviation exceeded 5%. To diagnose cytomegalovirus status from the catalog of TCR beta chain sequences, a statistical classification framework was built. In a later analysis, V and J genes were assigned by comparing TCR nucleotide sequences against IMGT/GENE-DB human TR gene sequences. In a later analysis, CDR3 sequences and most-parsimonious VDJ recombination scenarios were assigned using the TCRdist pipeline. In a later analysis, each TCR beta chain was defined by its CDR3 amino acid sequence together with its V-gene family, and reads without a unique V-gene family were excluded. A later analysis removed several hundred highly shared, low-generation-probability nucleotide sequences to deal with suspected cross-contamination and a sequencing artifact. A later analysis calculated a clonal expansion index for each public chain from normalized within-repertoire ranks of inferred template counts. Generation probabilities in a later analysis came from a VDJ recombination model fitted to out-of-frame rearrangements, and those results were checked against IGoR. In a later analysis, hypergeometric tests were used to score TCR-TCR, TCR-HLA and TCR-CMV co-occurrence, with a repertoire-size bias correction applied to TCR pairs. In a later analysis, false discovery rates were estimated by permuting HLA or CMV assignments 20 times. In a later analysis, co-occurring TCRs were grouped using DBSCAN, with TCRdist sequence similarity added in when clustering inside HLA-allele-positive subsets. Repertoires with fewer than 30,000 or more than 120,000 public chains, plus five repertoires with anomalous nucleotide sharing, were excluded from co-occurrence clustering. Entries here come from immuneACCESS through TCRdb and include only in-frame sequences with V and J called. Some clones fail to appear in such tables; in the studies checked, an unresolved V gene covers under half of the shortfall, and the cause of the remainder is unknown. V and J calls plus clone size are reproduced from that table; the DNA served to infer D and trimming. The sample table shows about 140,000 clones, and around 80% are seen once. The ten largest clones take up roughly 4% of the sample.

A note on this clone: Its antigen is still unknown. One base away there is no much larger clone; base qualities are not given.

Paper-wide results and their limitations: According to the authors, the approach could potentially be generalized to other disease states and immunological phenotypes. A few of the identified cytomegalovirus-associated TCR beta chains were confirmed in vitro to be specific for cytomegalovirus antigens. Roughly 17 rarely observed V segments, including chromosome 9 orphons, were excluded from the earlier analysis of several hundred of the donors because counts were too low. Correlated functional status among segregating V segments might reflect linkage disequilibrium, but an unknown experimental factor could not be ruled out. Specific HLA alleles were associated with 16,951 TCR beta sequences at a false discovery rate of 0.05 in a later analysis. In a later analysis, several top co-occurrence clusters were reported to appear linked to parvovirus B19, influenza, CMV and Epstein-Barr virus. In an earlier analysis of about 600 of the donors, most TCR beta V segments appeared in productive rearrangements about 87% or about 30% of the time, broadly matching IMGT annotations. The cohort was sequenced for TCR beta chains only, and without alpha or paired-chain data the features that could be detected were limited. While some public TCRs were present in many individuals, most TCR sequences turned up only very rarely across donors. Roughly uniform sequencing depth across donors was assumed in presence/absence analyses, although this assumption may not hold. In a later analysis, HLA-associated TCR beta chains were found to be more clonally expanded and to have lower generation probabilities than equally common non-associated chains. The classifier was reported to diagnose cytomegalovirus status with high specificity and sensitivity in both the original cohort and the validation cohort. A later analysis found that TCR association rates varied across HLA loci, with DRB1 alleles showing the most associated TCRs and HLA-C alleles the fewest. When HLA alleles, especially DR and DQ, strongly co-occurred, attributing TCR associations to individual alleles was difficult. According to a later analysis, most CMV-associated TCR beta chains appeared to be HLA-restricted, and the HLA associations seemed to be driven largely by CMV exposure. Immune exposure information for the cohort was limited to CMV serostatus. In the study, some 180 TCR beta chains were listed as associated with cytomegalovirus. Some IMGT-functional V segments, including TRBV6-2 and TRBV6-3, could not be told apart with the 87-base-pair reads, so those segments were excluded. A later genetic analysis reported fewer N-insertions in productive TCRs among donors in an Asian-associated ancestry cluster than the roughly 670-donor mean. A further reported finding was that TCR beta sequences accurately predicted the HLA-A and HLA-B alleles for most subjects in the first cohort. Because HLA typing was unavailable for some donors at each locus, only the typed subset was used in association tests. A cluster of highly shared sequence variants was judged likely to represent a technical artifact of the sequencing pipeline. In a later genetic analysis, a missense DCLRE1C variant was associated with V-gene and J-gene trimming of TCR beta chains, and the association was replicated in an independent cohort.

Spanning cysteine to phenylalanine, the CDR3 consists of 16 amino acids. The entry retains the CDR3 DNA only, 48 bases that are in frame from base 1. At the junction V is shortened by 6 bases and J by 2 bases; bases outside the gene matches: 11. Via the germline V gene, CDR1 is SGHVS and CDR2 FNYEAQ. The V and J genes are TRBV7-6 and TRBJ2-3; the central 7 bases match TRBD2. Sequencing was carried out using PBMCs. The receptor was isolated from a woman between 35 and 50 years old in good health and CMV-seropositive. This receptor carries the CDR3 CASRLGSGAYTDTQYF. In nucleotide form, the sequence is TGTGCCAGCAGGCTAGGAAGCGGGGCCTACACAGATACGCAGTATTTT.